Listed below are T cell receptor beta chains from one sample, sequenced in a study of T cells in Graves' hyperthyroidism and ophthalmopathy. TCRdb reprocessed the multiplex PCR reads via MiXCR and lists one record per CDR3 protein. The sample has just over 550,000 distinct CDR3 sequences; 46% are singletons. The sequencing input was peripheral blood or thyroid tissue (not recorded which). All receptors come from a woman aged 18-29 years with Graves' hyperthyroidism. Both conserved end residues are part of each CDR3. D genes are given only for firm matches. The listing skips clone size in some rows; elsewhere it reads once, few, many or a size class.

TRBJ1-4	-	TRBV2	-	TGTGCCAGCAGTGAGCACAGCGGTGAAAAACTGTTTTTT	CASSEHSGEKLFF
TRBJ2-6	-	TRBV2	-	TGTGCCAGCAGTGAAGACAGTGGTAACGTCCTGACTTTC	CASSEDSGNVLTF
TRBJ1-2	-	TRBV11-2	-	TGTGCCAGCAGCTTAGAGGACACTAACTATGGCTACACCTTC	CASSLEDTNYGYTF
TRBJ1-1	-	TRBV15	many	TGTGCCACCCGGGGTGCTAACACTGAAGCTTTCTTT	CATRGANTEAFF
TRBJ1-6	-	TRBV7-3	-	TGTGCCAGCGCCCTGAGGGAGGGAGTAGGGTCACCCCTCCACTTT	CASALREGVGSPLHF
TRBJ2-7	TRBD1	TRBV12-3/TRBV12-4	few	TGTGCCAGCAATGGACAGGGGTCGGGCTACGAGCAGTACTTC	CASNGQGSGYEQYF
TRBJ1-2	-	TRBV7-9	-	TGTGCCAGCAGCCCCCCCGGGCAGAGTTATGGCTACACCTTC	CASSPPGQSYGYTF
TRBJ2-2	-	TRBV24-1	few	TGTGCCACCAGTGCAAGTGCCAGGAGCACCGGGGAGCTGTTTTTT	CATSASARSTGELFF
TRBJ2-7	-	TRBV7-8	few	TGTGCCAGCAGCTTGGGGGGGGCGGCCGAGCAGTACTTC	CASSLGGAAEQYF
TRBJ2-5	TRBD1	TRBV5-5	few	TGTGCCAGCAGCTTCACAGGGGAAGAGACCCAGTACTTC	CASSFTGEETQYF
TRBJ2-2	TRBD1	TRBV5-1	-	TGCGCCAGCAGCTTGGTAGGGCCGGGACAGTCTAACACCGGGGAGCTGTTTTTT	CASSLVGPGQSNTGELFF
TRBJ2-7	-	TRBV20-1	-	TGCAGTGCTAGTACCAGCGGGCTACCCTCCTACGAGCAGTACTTC	CSASTSGLPSYEQYF
TRBJ2-7	-	TRBV14	-	TGTGCCAGCAGCCAAGATTCTACTCGAGCCTACGAGCAGTACTTC	CASSQDSTRAYEQYF
TRBJ1-6	-	TRBV19	-	TGTGCCAGTAGTATCTCCAGGGCCTCTAATTCACCCCTCCACTTT	CASSISRASNSPLHF
TRBJ1-1	-	TRBV7-8	many	TGTGCCAGCAGCTTCAGGGGAGGGGACACTGAAGCTTTCTTT	CASSFRGGDTEAFF
TRBJ1-2	-	TRBV7-9	-	TGTGCCAGACTAGGGAGGGGCGGGGGCTACACCTTC	CARLGRGGGYTF
TRBJ2-5	TRBD1	TRBV5-1	-	TGCGCCAGCAGCGGAGGGACAGGGCTTAGTCAAGAGACCCAGTACTTC	CASSGGTGLSQETQYF
TRBJ1-6	-	TRBV2	-	TGTGCCAGCAGTTTAACAGTCCTGAATTCACCCCTCCACTTT	CASSLTVLNSPLHF
TRBJ1-1	TRBD1	TRBV10-3	many	TGTGCCATCAGTCGGGGGACAGGTTTGAACACTGAAGCTTTCTTT	CAISRGTGLNTEAFF
TRBJ1-2	TRBD1	TRBV7-9	-	TGTGCCAGCAGCAAGGGACAGGGTAACTATGGCTACACCTTC	CASSKGQGNYGYTF
TRBJ2-7	-	TRBV20-1	many	TGCAGTGCCCTAGGACGCGGCGAGCAGTACTTC	CSALGRGEQYF
TRBJ1-2	-	TRBV24-1	many	TGTGCCACCAGTGACACCACCCTCTCGACAAAGTACTATGGCTACACCTTC	CATSDTTLSTKYYGYTF
TRBJ1-2	-	TRBV29-1	many	TGCAGCGTCCATCCTGGGGGGGACGCTGGCTACACCTTC	CSVHPGGDAGYTF
TRBJ2-1	TRBD2	TRBV24-1	-	TGTGCCACCAGTGACGGGACTAGCGGGAGGGCCAATGAGCAGTTCTTC	CATSDGTSGRANEQFF
TRBJ1-5	-	TRBV9	few	TGTGCCAGCAGCGTAGAGCCCGGGGTCTCTCAGCCCCAGCATTTT	CASSVEPGVSQPQHF
TRBJ2-7	TRBD1	TRBV7-8	many	TGTGCCAGCAGCTTAGTACAGGGGGCTTATTACGAGCAGTACTTC	CASSLVQGAYYEQYF